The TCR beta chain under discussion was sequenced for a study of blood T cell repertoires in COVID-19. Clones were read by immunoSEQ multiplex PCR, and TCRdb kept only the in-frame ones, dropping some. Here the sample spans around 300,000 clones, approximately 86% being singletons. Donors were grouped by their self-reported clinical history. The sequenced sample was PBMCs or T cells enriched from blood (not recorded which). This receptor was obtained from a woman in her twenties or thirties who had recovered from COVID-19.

Here the CDR3 DNA reads TGTGCCAGCAGCTTAAAAGGGACTAGCGGGAGGAACTCCTACGAGCAGTACTTC. This sequence encodes CASSLKGTSGRNSYEQYF. V is TRBV7-9 and J is TRBJ2-7, with TRBD2 matching 15 bases. The germline V gene has CDR1 SEHNR and CDR2 FQNEAQ (reference sequence). The CDR3 spans 18 residues. Trimming removed 2 bases from V and 0 bases from J; junction bases left unmatched: 5. The full variable domain, completed using reference TRBV7-9 and TRBJ2-7, is DTGVSQNPRHKITKRGQNVTFRCDPISEHNRLYWYRQTLGQGPEFLTYFQNEAQLEKSRLLSDRFSAERPKGSFSTLEIQRTEQGDSAMYLCASSLKGTSGRNSYEQYFGPGTRLTVT.